This T cell receptor (beta chain) originates from a study of blood T cell repertoires in COVID-19 (dated by TCRdb to the early 2020s). Study-wide context: Samples covering the acute and convalescent phases of COVID-19 were provided by collaborators in the United States, Italy and Spain. The prospective study material was composed of cDNA or gDNA derived from T cells, B-cell-depleted T cells, or PBMCs. Subjects who had been exposed to COVID-19, were actively infected with it, or had recovered from it provided the deeply sampled blood TCRbeta repertoires that made up the dataset. The repertoires were released in a freely available public database meant as a resource for research on the immune response to SARS-CoV-2. The samples were drawn from two sources: the first 160 participants of the ongoing ImmuneRACE study, and fewer than 1,500 subjects contributed by 6 global collaborators. Nearly every sample came with metadata listing a de-identified subject ID, COVID-19 status, age in years and sex. HLA class I and class II types, where available, came from metadata supplied by the sample provider rather than from assay-based typing.

The paper as a whole reports these results and caveats: The quantity of clinical and demographic metadata differed by source and by participant and was supplied without curation.

The CDR3 has 14 amino acids, counting the end cysteine and phenylalanine. Only the CDR3 part of the read is kept: 42 bases, read in frame from the first base. CDR1 and CDR2 are read off the germline V gene as SGHRS and YFSETQ. V lost 4 bases and J lost 2 bases, and the count of bases not matched to a germline gene is 6. Enrolling through a virtual design, the prospective study's participants ranged in age from roughly 18 to 95 years and lived across 24 United States geographic areas. In the prospective study, cohorts were assigned on the basis of participant-reported clinical history obtained from a screening survey and a study questionnaire. For ImmuneRACE Cohort 3, a participant was defined as recovered based on two consecutive negative NP/OP PCR tests, clearance by a healthcare professional, or resolution of symptoms. Each participant in the prospective study had whole blood, serum and a nasopharyngeal or oropharyngeal swab collected by mobile phlebotomists. Prospective study participants could optionally give additional blood draws and questionnaires over an approximately two-month period. Before DNA extraction, prospective study blood samples were shipped either frozen or at room temperature.

The immunoSEQ Assay, a bias-controlled multiplex PCR, was used to amplify TCRbeta CDR3 regions from genomic DNA. The authors processed their data as follows. The number of nucleated cells in each sample was estimated by amplification of reference gene primers within the assay. Sequence reads were collapsed and filtered to measure the absolute abundance of every unique TCRbeta CDR3 rearrangement. For each sample, productive Simpson clonality was calculated as the square root of Simpson's diversity index across productive rearrangements. TCRdb carries this immuneACCESS record with in-frame sequences only. Its versions omit some clonotypes, under half of them owing to an unresolved V gene in the studies checked, with the rest unexplained. V, J and clone size derive from that table, while D and trimming were established from the DNA sequence. In all, the sample holds some 420,000 clones, and roughly nine tenths of those were seen once. 1.1% of the sample is taken by the ten largest.

In the case of this clone: What this receptor recognizes is not known. Per-base qualities were not stored, and no clone one base away is much larger.

This chain joins TRBV5-1 to TRBJ2-7, with TRBD1 matching 7 junction bases. This receptor was obtained from a man aged 25-45 years who had recovered from COVID-19. Sequencing was done on a sample of PBMCs or T cells enriched from blood (not recorded which). The nucleotides are TGCGCCAGCAGCCGGGACAGCCAAGCCTACGAGCAGTACTTC. This encodes CASSRDSQAYEQYF. With the portions outside the CDR3 filled from the reference TRBV5-1 and TRBJ2-7 genes, the complete variable region becomes KAGVTQTPRYLIKTRGQQVTLSCSPISGHRSVSWYQQTPGQGLQFLFEYFSETQRNKGNFPGRFSGRQFSNSRSEMNVSTLELGDSALYLCASSRDSQAYEQYFGPGTRLTVT.